The entry below describes one TCR beta chain. The antigen remains undetermined. The data were produced by immunoSEQ multiplex PCR, yet TCRdb's version contains in-frame clones alone and is incomplete. This sample yields around 49,000 clones, of which around 84% are seen a single time; approximately 16% belongs to the top ten. This sample is part of a study of OX40 agonist ivuxolimab in advanced cancers. Study-wide results and limits: Researchers report that CD8+ T cells had, on average, more expanded clones than CD4+.

The ends were cut back, 6 bases at V and 10 bases at J, with 22 bases in the middle. Germline CDR1 MDHEN, CDR2 SYDVKM. CDR3 length: 16 amino acids. The clonotype comes from an adult with an advanced solid tumor such as melanoma, head and neck, liver or kidney cancer. Sequences were derived from CD4+ or CD8+ T cells sorted from blood, sampled in a trial of the OX40 agonist ivuxolimab. This chain connects TRBV28 to TRBJ1-6, with D perhaps TRBD1 (6 bases). The CDR3: CASSLRGLGGLSPLHF. The CDR3 DNA reads as TGTGCCAGCAGCCTCCGGGGGTTAGGGGGTTTATCACCCCTCCACTTT.